This T cell receptor beta chain appears in the sequencing data of a study of shared T cell receptors in the human thymus. The repertoire was sequenced with immunoSEQ multiplex PCR; TCRdb's copy has only in-frame clones and lacks some. The sample includes 450,000 to 650,000 clones, roughly 74% of them seen just once. The sample was also reused in another study, on human thymus T cells. From that study: Resections removed during corrective heart surgery provided the thymus tissue used. Apparent bias marked the V and J gene usage of thymic and blood repertoires. Related research found strongly overlapping thymic repertoires in unrelated individuals.

Input material: thymocytes. The TCR was taken from a boy in the first two years of life with a congenital heart defect.

The CDR3 region is CASSRGAEQYF. The CDR3 DNA reads as TGTGCCAGCAGTCGGGGGGCCGAGCAGTACTTC. The chain recombines TRBV27 with TRBJ2-7; TRBD2 might be the D (7 bases). Between the trimmed V and J ends, which lost 5 bases and 6 bases, there was a span of 8 bases. This CDR3 has 11 residues. Germline lookup yields CDR1 MNHEY and CDR2 SMNVEV (reference sequence).